The 8 T cell receptor beta chains below come from one sample, sequenced in a study of CD8 T cells in ankylosing spondylitis (dated by TCRdb to 2016 to 2017). The library relied on 5' RACE. Sequenced using an Illumina HiSeq 2500. The public sequencing data were trimmed at Q25 with fastp and processed into clonotypes with MiXCR by TCRdb, which kept only in-frame beta chains. Here each entry gathers all rows of one CDR3 protein and keeps the most common genes and DNA. The sample profile shows fewer than 250,000 distinct CDR3 sequences; 8% to 11% of them were found once. The leading ten clones occupy about 2.5% of the sample. The material sequenced was blood, either unsorted or a sorted T cell fraction (not recorded which). The receptor set was obtained from a male donor with ankylosing spondylitis or in good health (not recorded which).

Notes on this clonotype: A much larger clone differs by one base, so this may be a read error. The chain links TRBV7-7 to TRBJ1-1; D call uncertain. Germline V gives CDR1 SSHAT, CDR2 FNYEAQ (reference sequence). The CDR3 totals 13 residues. DNA of the CDR3: TGTGCCGGCAGCTTAGCGAGGAACACTGAAGCTTTCTTT. It specifies CAGSLARNTEAFF. Based on the CDR3 plus reference TRBV7-7 and TRBJ1-1, the full variable domain is GAGVSQSPRYKVTKRGQDVTLRCDPISSHATLYWYQQALGQGPEFLTYFNYEAQPDKSGLPSDRFSAERPEGSISTLTIQRTEQRDSAMYRCAGSLARNTEAFFGQGTRLTVV.

In its sample, this clonotype was seen a few times. V gene TRBV12-3 or TRBV12-4 combines with J gene TRBJ2-7; D possibly corresponds to TRBD2 (5 bases). This CDR3 spans 15 amino acids. The V gene lost 1 base and the J gene lost 3 bases, with 13 bases spanning the gap. This chain's CDR3 is CASSLVAGLSYEQYF. CDR3 bases: TGTGCCAGCAGTTTAGTAGCCGGACTCAGCTACGAGCAGTACTTC.

This clonotype appeared many times. This chain joins TRBV20-1 and TRBJ2-1; 12 nucleotides match TRBD2. The CDR3 is 15 amino acids. CDR1 is DFQATT and CDR2 is SNEGSKA in the germline V gene (reference sequence). CDR3: CKTSGGPTTYNEQFF. The CDR3 DNA is TGCAAGACTAGCGGGGGTCCAACCACCTACAATGAGCAGTTCTTC.

This clonotype was counted ten times or more. The chain employs TRBV20-1 and TRBJ2-1; D possibly corresponds to TRBD2 (5 bases). Trimming cost V 5 bases and J 5 bases, with 19 bases left between them. Germline lookup yields CDR1 DFQATT and CDR2 SNEGSKA (reference sequence). CDR3 size: 15 residues. The chain's CDR3 is CSAGTLLAGHNEQFF. The CDR3, as DNA: TGCAGTGCTGGCACTCTCCTAGCTGGCCACAATGAGCAGTTCTTC.

This clonotype was seen only a few times. V usage is TRBV30 and J usage is TRBJ2-7, with 7 bases matching TRBD1. Per germline, CDR1 GTSNPN and CDR2 SVGIG (reference sequence). CDR3 length: 14 residues. V lost 5 bases, J lost 4 bases, and 11 bases stayed unmatched. The chain's CDR3 is CAWADRVEAYEQYF. DNA for the CDR3: TGTGCCTGGGCCGACAGGGTAGAAGCTTACGAGCAGTACTTC.

There are many counts of this clonotype. The rearrangement uses TRBV12-3 or TRBV12-4 and TRBJ1-2; 8 positions match TRBD1. Trimming removed 7 bases from V and 5 bases from J; junction bases left unmatched: 6. This CDR3 is 13 amino acids long. CDR3 coding DNA: TGTGCCAGCACCCCTGACAGGGGATATGGCTACACCTTC. It yields the protein CASTPDRGYGYTF.

At least ten counts were recorded for this clonotype. The rearrangement joins TRBV25-1 to TRBJ2-3, with 9 bases identical to TRBD2. Looked up from germline, CDR1 is MGHDK and CDR2 is SYGVNS. Trimming cost V 6 bases and J 4 bases; bases outside gene matches: 2. This CDR3 contains 13 residues. Here the CDR3 DNA reads TGTGCCAGCAGGACTAGCGGCTCAGATACGCAGTATTTT. Translating it yields CASRTSGSDTQYF.

This clonotype was observed at least ten times. The CDR3 bases are TGTGCCAGCAGTTCCTGGGGTAGTGCAGATACGCAGTATTTT. Translating gives CASSSWGSADTQYF. This rearrangement joins TRBV6-5 to TRBJ2-3; D is uncertain. V gave up 4 bases and J gave up 4 bases, with 12 bases separating them. Looked up from germline, CDR1 is MNHEY and CDR2 is SVGAGI. This CDR3 contains 14 residues.